Listed here are 5 T cell receptor beta chains from one sample, sequenced in a study of response to subunit inactivated influenza vaccine. One entry per CDR3 protein, called by TCRdb with MiXCR from the RT-PCR reads. This sample yields around 500,000 distinct CDR3 sequences, of which approximately 9.9% are seen a single time; 10% to 15% belongs to the top ten. Sequences were derived from PBMCs from blood, sampled roughly 46 days after vaccination. These receptors came from a man aged 45 to 65 who received an inactivated influenza vaccine.

This clonotype was counted a few times. The gene calls are TRBV6-1 and TRBJ1-5; D is undetermined. The length of the CDR3 is 13 residues. V was shortened by 4 bases and J by 4 bases, with 8 bases between the two germline ends. Germline V CDR1 and CDR2: MNHNS, SASEGT. CDR3: CASSAQENQPQHF. Written as DNA, the CDR3 is TGTGCCAGCAGTGCTCAGGAGAATCAGCCCCAGCATTTT.

Note on this clonotype: A much larger clonotype is one base distant, so this may be a read error. This rearrangement joins TRBV5-1 to TRBJ2-3; D not certain. The CDR3 totals 12 residues. From germline, CDR1 is SGHRS and CDR2 YFSETQ. CDR3 loop: CSSAGITDTQYF. The DNA for the CDR3 is TGCTCCAGCGCTGGGATCACAGATACGCAGTATTTT. Together with reference TRBV5-1 and TRBJ2-3, the CDR3 gives the full variable domain: KAGVTQTPRYLIKTRGQQVTLSCSPISGHRSVSWYQQTPGQGLQFLFEYFSETQRNKGNFPGRFSGRQFSNSRSEMNVSTLELGDSALYLCSSAGITDTQYFGPGTRLTVL.

CDR3 amino acids: CASSSMNQPQHF. Here the CDR3 DNA reads TGTGCCAGCAGTTCGATGAATCAGCCCCAGCATTTT. The gene calls are TRBV6-6 and TRBJ1-5; D remains ambiguous. This CDR3 region has 12 residues. The germline V gene encodes CDR1 MNHNY and CDR2 SVGAGI (reference sequence). Trimming took 4 bases from V and 4 from J, leaving 5 bases between them.

The chain recombines TRBV20-1 with TRBJ2-2; D unresolved. Germline lookup yields CDR1 DFQATT and CDR2 SNEGSKA (reference sequence). The ends were cut back, 4 bases at V and 2 bases at J, with 11 bases in the middle. The CDR3 runs to 14 residues. CDR3 in DNA: TGCAGTGCTACTGGACCGTTAAACACCGGGGAGCTGTTTTTT. This sequence encodes CSATGPLNTGELFF.

This clonotype was counted ten times or more. The V gene is TRBV5-1, the J gene TRBJ2-3; weak D call: TRBD1 (6 bases). Trimming took off 0 bases at V and 4 bases at J, with 9 bases between the two ends. The CDR3 has 14 amino acids. Germline loops: CDR1 SGHRS, CDR2 YFSETQ. CDR3 in amino acids: CASSLGGRPDTQYF. The CDR3 DNA reads as TGCGCCAGCAGCTTGGGGGGGCGCCCAGATACGCAGTATTTT.